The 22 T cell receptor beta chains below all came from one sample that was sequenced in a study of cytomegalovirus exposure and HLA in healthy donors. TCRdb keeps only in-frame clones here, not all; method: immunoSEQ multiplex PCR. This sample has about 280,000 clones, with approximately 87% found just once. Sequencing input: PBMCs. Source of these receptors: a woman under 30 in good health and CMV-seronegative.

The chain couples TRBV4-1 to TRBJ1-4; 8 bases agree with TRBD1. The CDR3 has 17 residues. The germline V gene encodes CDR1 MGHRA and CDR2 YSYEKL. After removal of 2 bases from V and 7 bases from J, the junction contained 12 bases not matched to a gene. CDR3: CASSQRTGRRNGEKLFF. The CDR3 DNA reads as TGCGCCAGCAGCCAACGGACAGGGCGTAGGAACGGTGAAAAACTGTTTTTT.

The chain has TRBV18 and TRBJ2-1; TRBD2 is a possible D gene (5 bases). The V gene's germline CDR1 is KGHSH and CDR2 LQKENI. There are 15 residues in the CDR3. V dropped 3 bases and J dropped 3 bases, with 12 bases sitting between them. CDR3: CASSPERILYNEQFF. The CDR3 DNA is TGTGCCAGCTCACCGGAGCGGATCCTCTACAATGAGCAGTTCTTC.

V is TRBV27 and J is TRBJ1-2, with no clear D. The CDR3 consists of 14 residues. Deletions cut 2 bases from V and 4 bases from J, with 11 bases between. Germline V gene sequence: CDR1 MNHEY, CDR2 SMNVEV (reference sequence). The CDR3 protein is CASSLAGGAYGYTF. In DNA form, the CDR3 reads TGTGCCAGCAGTTTAGCGGGCGGCGCCTATGGCTACACCTTC.

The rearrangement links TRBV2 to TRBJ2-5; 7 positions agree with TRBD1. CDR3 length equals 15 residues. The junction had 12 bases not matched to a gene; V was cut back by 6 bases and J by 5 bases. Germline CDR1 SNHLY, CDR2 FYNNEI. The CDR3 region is CASRRTDRTGETQYF. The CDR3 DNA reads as TGTGCCAGCAGGCGAACGGACAGGACGGGGGAGACCCAGTACTTC.

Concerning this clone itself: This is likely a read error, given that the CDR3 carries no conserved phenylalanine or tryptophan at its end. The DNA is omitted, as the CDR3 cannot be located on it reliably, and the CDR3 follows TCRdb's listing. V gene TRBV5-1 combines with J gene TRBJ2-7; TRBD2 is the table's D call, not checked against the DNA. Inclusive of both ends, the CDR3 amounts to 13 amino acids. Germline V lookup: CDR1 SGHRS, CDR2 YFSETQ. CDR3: CASSLVGAEAGSL.

The CDR3 loop is CASSLTSGRANEQFF. The CDR3 DNA reads as TGCGCCAGCAGTCTGACTAGCGGGAGGGCCAATGAGCAGTTCTTC. The chain joins TRBV4-1 to TRBJ2-1; 14 nucleotides match TRBD2. J was trimmed by 6 bases and V by 6 bases; bases with no gene match: 4. The CDR3 is 15 amino acids. Germline V gene data show CDR1 as MGHRA and CDR2 as YSYEKL.

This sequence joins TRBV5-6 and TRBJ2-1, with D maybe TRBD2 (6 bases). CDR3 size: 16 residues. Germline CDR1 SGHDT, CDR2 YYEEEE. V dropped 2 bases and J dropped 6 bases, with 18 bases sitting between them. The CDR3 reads CASSFGGGSLRNEQFF. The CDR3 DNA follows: TGTGCCAGCAGCTTCGGCGGAGGGAGCCTCCGCAATGAGCAGTTCTTC.

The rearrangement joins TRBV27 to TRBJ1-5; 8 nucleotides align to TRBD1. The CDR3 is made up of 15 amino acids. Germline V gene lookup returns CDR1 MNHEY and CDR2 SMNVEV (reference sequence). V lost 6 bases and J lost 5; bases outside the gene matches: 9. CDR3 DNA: TGTGCCAGCAGCCCCACCTGGACAGGGCATCAGCCCCAGCATTTT. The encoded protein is CASSPTWTGHQPQHF.

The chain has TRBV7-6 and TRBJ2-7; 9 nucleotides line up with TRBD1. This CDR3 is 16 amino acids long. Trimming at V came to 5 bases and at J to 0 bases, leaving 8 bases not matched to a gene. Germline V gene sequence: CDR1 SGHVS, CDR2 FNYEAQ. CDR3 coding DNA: TGTGCCAGCAGCCCGGGGACAGGGATCGCCTCCTACGAGCAGTACTTC. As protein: CASSPGTGIASYEQYF.

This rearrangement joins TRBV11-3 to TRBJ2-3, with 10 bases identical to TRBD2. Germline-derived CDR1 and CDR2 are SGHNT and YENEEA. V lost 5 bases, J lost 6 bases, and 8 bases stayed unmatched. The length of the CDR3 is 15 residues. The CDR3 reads CASSPSGRAGDTQYF. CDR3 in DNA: TGTGCCAGCAGCCCAAGCGGGAGGGCCGGGGATACGCAGTATTTT.

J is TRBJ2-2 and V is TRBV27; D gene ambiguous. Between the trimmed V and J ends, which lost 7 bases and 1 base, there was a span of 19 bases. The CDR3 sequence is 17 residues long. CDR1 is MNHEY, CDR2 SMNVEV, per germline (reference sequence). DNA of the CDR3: TGTGCCAGCACCACTGAAGGCAAGACGGGGAACACCGGGGAGCTGTTTTTT. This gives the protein CASTTEGKTGNTGELFF.

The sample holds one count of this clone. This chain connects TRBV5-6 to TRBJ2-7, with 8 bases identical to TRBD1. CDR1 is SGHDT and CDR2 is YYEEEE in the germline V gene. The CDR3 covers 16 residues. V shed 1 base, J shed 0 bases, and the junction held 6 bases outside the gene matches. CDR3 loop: CASSLYGTGGSYEQYF. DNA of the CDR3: TGTGCCAGCAGCTTGTATGGGACAGGAGGCTCCTACGAGCAGTACTTC.

The CDR3 loop is CASSIFPGFGEQYF. The CDR3 region has the DNA TGTGCCAGTAGTATTTTTCCAGGGTTTGGCGAGCAGTACTTC. The chain joins TRBV19 to TRBJ2-7, with D possibly matching TRBD1 (5 bases). Trimming stripped 3 bases from V and 6 bases from J, with 15 bases between. Germline loops: CDR1 LNHDA, CDR2 SQIVND (reference sequence). The CDR3 has 14 residues.

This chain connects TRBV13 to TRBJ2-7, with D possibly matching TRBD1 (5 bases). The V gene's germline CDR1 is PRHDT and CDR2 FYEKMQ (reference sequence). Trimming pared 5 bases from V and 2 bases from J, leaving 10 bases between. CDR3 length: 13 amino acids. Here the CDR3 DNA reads TGTGCCAGCAGCCTTCGACAGACCTACGAGCAGTACTTC. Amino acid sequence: CASSLRQTYEQYF.

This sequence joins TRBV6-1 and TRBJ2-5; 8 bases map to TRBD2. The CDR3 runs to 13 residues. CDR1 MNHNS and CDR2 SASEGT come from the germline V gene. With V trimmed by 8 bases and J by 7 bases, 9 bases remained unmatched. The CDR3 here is CASGQTSGVTQYF. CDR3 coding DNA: TGTGCCAGCGGGCAAACTAGCGGCGTGACCCAGTACTTC.

CDR3 in DNA: TGTGCCAGCAGTCTACTTAAAGGGGGAAGTTCTGGAAACACCATATATTTT. Translated, it gives CASSLLKGGSSGNTIYF. The chain carries TRBV28 and TRBJ1-3, with D maybe TRBD1 (6 bases). From germline, CDR1 is MDHEN and CDR2 SYDVKM. The V end lost 5 bases, the J end lost 1 base, and 18 bases lay between the germline ends. The CDR3 spans 17 residues.

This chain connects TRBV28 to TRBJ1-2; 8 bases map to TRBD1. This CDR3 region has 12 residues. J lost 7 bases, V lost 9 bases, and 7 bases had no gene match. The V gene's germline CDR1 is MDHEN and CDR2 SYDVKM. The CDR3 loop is CASNSGGSGYTF. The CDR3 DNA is TGTGCCAGTAACTCAGGGGGCTCTGGCTACACCTTC.

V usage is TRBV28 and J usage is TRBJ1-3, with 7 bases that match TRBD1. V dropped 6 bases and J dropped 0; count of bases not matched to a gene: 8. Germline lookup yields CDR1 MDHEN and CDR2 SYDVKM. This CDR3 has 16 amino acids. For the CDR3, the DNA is TGTGCCAGCAGCCTAGGACAGGCACTCTCTGGAAACACCATATATTTT. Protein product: CASSLGQALSGNTIYF.

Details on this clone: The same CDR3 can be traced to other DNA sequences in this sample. CDR3 sequence reads: CASSLVADTQYF. In nucleotides, the CDR3 is TGTGCCAGCAGTCTCGTCGCGGATACGCAGTATTTT. This chain joins TRBV28 and TRBJ2-3; D gene ambiguous. The CDR3 totals 12 residues. Germline V CDR1 and CDR2: MDHEN, SYDVKM. The V and J ends lost 5 bases and 6 bases respectively, with 9 bases between them. Variable domain in full (rest from reference TRBV28 and TRBJ2-3): DVKVTQSSRYLVKRTGEKVFLECVQDMDHENMFWYRQDPGLGLRLIYFSYDVKMKEKGDIPEGYSVSREKKERFSLILESASTNQTSMYLCASSLVADTQYFGPGTRLTVL.

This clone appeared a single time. The CDR3: CASSLWGSEETQYF. CDR3 coding DNA: TGTGCCAGCAGTTTATGGGGGAGCGAAGAGACCCAGTACTTC. The chain uses TRBV28 and TRBJ2-5; maybe TRBD2 (5 bases). Germline V CDR1 and CDR2: MDHEN, SYDVKM. The CDR3 is 14 amino acids. V shed 0 bases and J shed 3 bases, with 8 bases lying between them.

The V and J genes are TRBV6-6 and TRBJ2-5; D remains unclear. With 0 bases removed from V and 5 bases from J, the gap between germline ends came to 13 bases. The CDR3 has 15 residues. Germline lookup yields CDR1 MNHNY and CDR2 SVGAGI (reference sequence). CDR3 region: CASSYSSLSGETQYF. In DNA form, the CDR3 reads TGTGCCAGCAGTTACTCTAGTTTGTCCGGGGAGACCCAGTACTTC.

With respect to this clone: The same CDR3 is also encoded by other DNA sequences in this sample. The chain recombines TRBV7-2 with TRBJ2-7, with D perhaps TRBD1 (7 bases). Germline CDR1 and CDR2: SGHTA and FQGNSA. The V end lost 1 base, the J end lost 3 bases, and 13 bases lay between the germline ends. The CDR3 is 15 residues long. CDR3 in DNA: TGTGCCAGCAGCTTAGGGCAGGGGGGCCTCTACGAGCAGTACTTC. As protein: CASSLGQGGLYEQYF. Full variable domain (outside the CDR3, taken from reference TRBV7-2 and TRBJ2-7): GAGVSQSPSNKVTEKGKDVELRCDPISGHTALYWYRQSLGQGLEFLIYFQGNSAPDKSGLPSDRFSAERTGGSVSTLTIQRTQQEDSAVYLCASSLGQGGLYEQYFGPGTRLTVT.